This entry lists 28 T cell receptor beta chains sequenced from one sample in a study of cytomegalovirus exposure and HLA in healthy donors. Primers included in the PCR were 60 Vbeta and 13 Jbeta primers. The method was immunoSEQ multiplex PCR; TCRdb's version includes in-frame clones alone and lacks a portion of them. The table records 100,000 or so clones, around 70% of them present only once. What was sequenced was PBMCs. The source of these receptors is a man in his fifties in good health and CMV-seronegative.

This chain connects TRBV27 to TRBJ2-7; D is possibly TRBD2 (6 bases). Trimming pared 5 bases from V and 0 bases from J, leaving 14 bases between. Germline V CDR1 and CDR2: MNHEY, SMNVEV (reference sequence). CDR3 length equals 15 residues. CDR3 in amino acids: CASSPLGLHSYEQYF. The CDR3, as DNA: TGTGCCAGCAGTCCATTGGGACTCCACTCCTACGAGCAGTACTTC.

The chain is built from TRBV7-2 and TRBJ2-4; D not resolved. The CDR3 length is 13 residues. Germline CDR1 reads SGHTA; CDR2 reads FQGNSA. With 2 bases removed from V and 4 bases from J, the gap between germline ends came to 6 bases. The CDR3 nucleotides read TGTGCCAGCAGCTTATACGGGAAAAACATTCAGTACTTC. The encoded protein is CASSLYGKNIQYF.

The chain carries TRBV2 and TRBJ2-7; TRBD1 aligns across 7 bases. The V gene's germline CDR1 is SNHLY and CDR2 FYNNEI. The CDR3 runs to 12 residues. With V trimmed by 5 bases and J by 4 bases, 2 bases remained unmatched. The CDR3 region has the DNA TGTGCCAGCAGTAAGACAGGGTACGAGCAGTACTTC. Translation: CASSKTGYEQYF.

V gene TRBV21-1 combines with J gene TRBJ2-7; TRBD2 was called by the table and not checked on the DNA. TRBV21-1 is a pseudogene locus. The CDR3 has 16 residues. This CDR3 reads CASSKGLAAIRYEQYF. The CDR3, as DNA: TGTGCCAGCAGCAAAGGGCTAGCGGCGATTCGGTACGAGCAGTACTTC.

This chain joins TRBV27 and TRBJ2-3; 10 nucleotides agree with TRBD2. Trimming cost V 9 bases and J 6 bases; bases outside gene matches: 15. CDR1 MNHEY and CDR2 SMNVEV come from the germline V gene (reference sequence). The CDR3 contains 16 residues. In nucleotides, the CDR3 is TGTGCCAGTACCTCACCCAGCGGGGGGGCTTGGGATACGCAGTATTTT. Amino acid sequence: CASTSPSGGAWDTQYF.

The rearrangement links TRBV19 to TRBJ2-5; D is ambiguous. The J call may be mistaken, given a closer DNA end match to TRBJ2-7. CDR3 length: 13 residues. Germline CDR1 is LNHDA and CDR2 is SQIVND (reference sequence). The CDR3 coding sequence is TGTGCCAGTAGTATCTTGAACAACTACGAGCAGTACTTC. Encoded protein: CASSILNNYEQYF.

The CDR3 coding sequence is TGTGCCAGCAGTTTATCTGCAGGGTTGAATTCACCCCTCCACTTT. It is translated as CASSLSAGLNSPLHF. The V and J genes are TRBV28 and TRBJ1-6; maybe TRBD1 (5 bases). The CDR3 runs to 15 residues. V shed 1 base and J shed 7 bases, with 11 bases lying between them. From germline, CDR1 is MDHEN and CDR2 SYDVKM.

The chain carries TRBV30 and TRBJ1-5; D not resolved. Trimming took 3 bases from V and 2 from J, leaving 14 bases between them. Germline CDR1 GTSNPN, CDR2 SVGIG (reference sequence). The CDR3 is 15 amino acids. Written as DNA, the CDR3 is TGTGCCTGGAGCGCGGAATACCGGGGCAATCAGCCCCAGCATTTT. Protein sequence: CAWSAEYRGNQPQHF.

The V call is TRBV10-3, the J call TRBJ1-1, with D maybe TRBD1 (5 bases). Trimming left V 5 bases short and J 2 bases short, with 9 bases between. CDR1 and CDR2 (germline): ENHRY, SYGVKD. CDR3 length equals 13 residues. DNA of the CDR3: TGTGCCATCAGTTTTCAGGGTAACACTGAAGCTTTCTTT. Its protein is CAISFQGNTEAFF.

The chain carries TRBV6-4 and TRBJ1-1; weak D call: TRBD1 (6 bases). V shed 1 base and J shed 8 bases, with 11 bases lying between them. This CDR3 is 13 amino acids long. Germline assignment: CDR1 MRHNA and CDR2 SNTAGT. CDR3 sequence: CASSDFQGQEAFF. The CDR3 nucleotides read TGTGCCAGCAGTGACTTCCAGGGGCAGGAAGCTTTCTTT.

The CDR3: CSGGLPGQGYGYTF. As DNA, the CDR3 is TGCAGCGGGGGCCTCCCGGGACAGGGCTATGGCTACACCTTC. The V call is TRBV29-1, the J call TRBJ1-2, with 9 bases that match TRBD1. The CDR3 contains 14 residues. J lost 4 bases, V lost 7 bases, and 10 bases had no gene match. Germline V CDR1 and CDR2: SQVTM, ANQGSEA.

The V gene is TRBV28, the J gene TRBJ2-3; possibly TRBD2 for D (5 bases). The germline CDR1 and CDR2 sequences are MDHEN and SYDVKM. The CDR3 loop spans 15 amino acids. V lost 8 bases, J lost 3 bases, and 18 bases lay in between. CDR3 coding DNA: TGTGCCAGCTTGGACTTATCGCGGTCAACAGATACGCAGTATTTT. Translated: CASLDLSRSTDTQYF.

The rearrangement joins TRBV11-1 to TRBJ2-5; 9 bases are a match to TRBD1. The ends lost 5 bases at V and 5 bases at J; junction bases unmatched: 12. The CDR3 has 16 amino acids. In germline, CDR1 is SGHAT, CDR2 FQDESV (reference sequence). In nucleotides, the CDR3 is TGTGCCAGCAGCCAACCCGACAGGGGGATTGGGGAGACCCAGTACTTC. Protein: CASSQPDRGIGETQYF. The full variable domain, rest sourced from reference TRBV11-1 and TRBJ2-5, is EAEVAQSPRYKITEKSQAVAFWCDPISGHATLYWYRQILGQGPELLVQFQDESVVDDSQLPKDRFSAERLKGVDSTLKIQPAELGDSAMYLCASSQPDRGIGETQYFGPGTRLLVL.

This clone was seen more than once but under ten times. This rearrangement joins TRBV5-6 to TRBJ1-2; the match to TRBD1 covers 7 bases. The CDR3 is 14 amino acids. With 2 bases clipped from V and 7 bases from J, the junction kept 8 bases outside the gene matches. Per germline, CDR1 SGHDT and CDR2 YYEEEE. The CDR3 loop reads CASSLDPTGSGYTF. CDR3 nucleotides: TGTGCCAGCAGCTTAGATCCGACAGGGAGTGGCTACACCTTC.

The chain employs TRBV27 and TRBJ2-7, with TRBD1 matching 10 bases. This CDR3 has 14 amino acids. Germline CDR1 reads MNHEY; CDR2 reads SMNVEV (reference sequence). With 4 bases clipped from V and 6 bases from J, the junction kept 6 bases outside the gene matches. Here the CDR3 DNA reads TGTGCCAGCAGTTCGGGGGACAGGGGAGGCGAGCAGTACTTC. This encodes CASSSGDRGGEQYF.

V and J are TRBV7-2 and TRBJ1-1; D unclear. V lost 2 bases, J lost 5 bases, and 9 bases lay in between. The germline V gene encodes CDR1 SGHTA and CDR2 FQGNSA. The CDR3 runs to 13 residues. CDR3 sequence (DNA): TGTGCCAGCAGCTTATTGGAGGTAACTGAAGCTTTCTTT. Translation: CASSLLEVTEAFF.

The V call is TRBV4-1, the J call TRBJ2-3; 11 bases line up with TRBD2. J gave up 4 bases and V 1 base, and 7 bases lay outside the gene matches. The CDR3 consists of 17 residues. Germline V gene data show CDR1 as MGHRA and CDR2 as YSYEKL. DNA of the CDR3: TGCGCCAGCAGCCAAGGAAAACTAGCGGGAGTGGCAGATACGCAGTATTTT. This translates into CASSQGKLAGVADTQYF.

The chain recombines TRBV7-9 with TRBJ2-2; D might be TRBD2 (6 bases). The CDR3 runs to 17 residues. V was cut by 3 bases and J by 1 base, with 15 bases left in between. Per germline, CDR1 SEHNR and CDR2 FQNEAQ (reference sequence). The CDR3 region is CASSFTGLALNTGELFF. CDR3 DNA: TGTGCCAGCAGCTTTACTGGTCTAGCGTTGAACACCGGGGAGCTGTTTTTT.

This chain links TRBV7-6 with TRBJ2-1, with 12 bases aligning to TRBD1. The germline CDR1 and CDR2 sequences are SGHVS and FNYEAQ. Trimming at V came to 2 bases and at J to 7 bases, leaving 6 bases not matched to a gene. This CDR3 is built from 16 residues. The CDR3 loop is CASSLSGTGGLNEQFF. CDR3 nucleotides: TGTGCCAGCAGCTTATCCGGGACAGGGGGCTTGAATGAGCAGTTCTTC.

The V gene is TRBV6-4, the J gene TRBJ1-6; 7 positions match TRBD1. The germline V gene has CDR1 MRHNA and CDR2 SNTAGT. V lost 6 bases to trimming and J lost 7 bases; unmatched junction nucleotides: 6. This CDR3 region has 14 residues. The chain's CDR3 is CASRDRSVNSPLHF. CDR3 DNA: TGTGCCAGCAGGGACAGGAGCGTAAATTCACCCCTCCACTTT.

V and J are TRBV9 and TRBJ2-5, with 8 bases matching TRBD1. Trimming at V came to 4 bases and at J to 4 bases, leaving 3 bases not matched to a gene. Germline loops: CDR1 SGDLS, CDR2 YYNGEE. This CDR3 has 13 amino acids. The CDR3 protein is CASSTGQGETQYF. The CDR3 bases are TGTGCCAGCAGCACCGGACAGGGAGAGACCCAGTACTTC.

The genes are TRBV5-1 and TRBJ2-3; D not certain. This CDR3 comprises 14 residues. With 4 bases removed from V and 0 bases from J, the gap between germline ends came to 9 bases. Germline V lookup: CDR1 SGHRS, CDR2 YFSETQ. This CDR3 is CASSPPGSTDTQYF. As DNA, the CDR3 is TGCGCCAGCAGCCCCCCAGGAAGCACAGATACGCAGTATTTT.

On this clone itself: A junction end diverges from the germline sequence, so it may reflect a read error. Distinct nucleotide sequences in the sample also encode this CDR3. The chain couples TRBV6-6 to TRBJ2-7; 12 bases are a match to TRBD2. This CDR3 comprises 16 residues. CDR1 is MNHNY and CDR2 is SVGAGI in the germline V gene (reference sequence). The CDR3 DNA sequence: TGCGCCAGCAGTTCACCAACTAGCGGGAGGTCCTACGAGCAGTACTTC. This translates into CASSSPTSGRSYEQYF.

The rearrangement links TRBV5-4 to TRBJ1-1; 7 bases match TRBD1. Germline-derived CDR1 and CDR2 are SGHNT and YYREEE (reference sequence). The V and J ends lost 4 bases and 0 bases, in that order; junction bases with no gene match: 12. The CDR3 spans 17 residues. CDR3: CASSLRQGSVVNTEAFF. Here the CDR3 DNA reads TGTGCCAGCAGCCTCAGACAGGGAAGTGTGGTGAACACTGAAGCTTTCTTT. Combining the CDR3 with reference TRBV5-4 and TRBJ1-1 gives the whole variable domain ETGVTQSPTHLIKTRGQQVTLRCSSQSGHNTVSWYQQALGQGPQFIFQYYREEENGRGNFPPRFSGLQFPNYSSELNVNALELDDSALYLCASSLRQGSVVNTEAFFGQGTRLTVV.

The rearrangement links TRBV4-1 to TRBJ2-3, with D possibly being TRBD1 (6 bases). Germline CDR1 and CDR2: MGHRA and YSYEKL. There are 13 residues in the CDR3. Trimming took 2 bases from V and 3 from J, leaving 6 bases between them. In nucleotides, the CDR3 is TGCGCCAGCAGCCAAACAGGGACAGATACGCAGTATTTT. This sequence encodes CASSQTGTDTQYF.

This chain links TRBV6-1 with TRBJ2-1, with D possibly matching TRBD2 (6 bases). Trimming cost V 2 bases and J 8 bases, with 13 bases left between them. The CDR3 runs to 14 residues. Germline V gene sequence: CDR1 MNHNS, CDR2 SASEGT. CDR3 DNA sequence: TGTGCCAGCAGTGAACGGGGGTTGGCGTATGAGCAGTTCTTC. Amino acid sequence: CASSERGLAYEQFF.

The chain employs TRBV5-5 and TRBJ2-7; TRBD1 might be the D (6 bases). In germline, CDR1 is SGHKS, CDR2 YYEKEE (reference sequence). Trimming removed 1 base at V and 5 bases at J, with 10 bases between. The CDR3 contains 13 residues. CDR3 region: CASSLQGWDEQYF. As DNA, the CDR3 is TGTGCCAGCAGCTTGCAGGGGTGGGACGAGCAGTACTTC.

A few counts support this clone. In nucleotides, the CDR3 is TGCGCCAGCAGCTTGCGGGGACAGGGGTCCAATGAGCAGTTCTTC. The encoded protein is CASSLRGQGSNEQFF. The chain has TRBV5-1 and TRBJ2-1; 10 nucleotides match TRBD1. This CDR3 has 15 amino acids. V was pared by 1 base and J by 6 bases, with 4 bases of the junction left unmatched. Germline CDR1 is SGHRS and CDR2 is YFSETQ.